Sequencing of this T cell receptor beta chain was carried out in a study of post-analysis software for immune sequencing data. Study-wide results and limits: Included in a set of about 5 TRBV segments more frequent in patients than controls were TRBV5-6, TRBV5-1 and TRBV20-1.

Notes on this clonotype: Its antigen is currently unknown.

Researchers reported that TCR beta cDNA libraries carried unique molecular identifiers. MiXCR, run by TCRdb on the PCR reads, gives a single entry per CDR3 protein. This table has some 700,000 distinct CDR3 sequences, about 60% appearing once. Germline V gene data show CDR1 as MNHNS and CDR2 as SASEGT. The CDR3 is made up of 21 amino acids. Deletions cut 1 base from V and 9 bases from J, with 34 bases between. Material for sequencing was blood. The receptor was derived from a girl aged 2-10 years with multiple sclerosis. J is TRBJ2-1 and V is TRBV6-1; possibly TRBD2 for D (6 bases). CDR3 sequence reads: CASSEGGWSGSGLLLRPEQFF. The DNA of the CDR3 is TGTGCCAGCAGTGAAGGCGGGTGGTCGGGGTCGGGACTGCTCCTCAGACCTGAGCAGTTCTTC.